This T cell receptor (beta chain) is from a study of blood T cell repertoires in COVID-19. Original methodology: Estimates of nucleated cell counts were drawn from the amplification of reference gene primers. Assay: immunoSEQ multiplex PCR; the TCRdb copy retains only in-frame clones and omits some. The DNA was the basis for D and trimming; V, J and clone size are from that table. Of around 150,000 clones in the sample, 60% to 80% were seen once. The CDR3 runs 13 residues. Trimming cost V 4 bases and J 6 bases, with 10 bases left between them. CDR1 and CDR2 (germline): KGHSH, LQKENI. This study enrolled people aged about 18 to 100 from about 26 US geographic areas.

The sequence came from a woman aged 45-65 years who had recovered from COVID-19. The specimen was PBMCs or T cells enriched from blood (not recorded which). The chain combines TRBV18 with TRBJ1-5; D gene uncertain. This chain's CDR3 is CASSQTSGQPQHF. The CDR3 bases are TGTGCCAGCTCACAAACTTCGGGTCAGCCCCAGCATTTT.